The next 2 T cell receptor beta chains were all read from a single sample in a study of CD8+ T cells in alopecia areata. Extracted from the samples, RNA was reverse transcribed into cDNA to serve as the sequencing template. Clones were read by immunoSEQ multiplex PCR, and TCRdb kept only the in-frame ones, dropping some. This table holds over 200,000 clones, around 66% found once. Sample treatment: oral pan-JAK inhibitor, 5-10 mg twice daily. Specimen: CD4+ T cells sorted from blood, collected at week 4, from a patient treated with tofacitinib. The receptor set was obtained from a human donor with alopecia areata.

The V and J genes are TRBV2 and TRBJ1-1; D gene ambiguous. V lost 6 bases and J 1 base, leaving 6 bases between the germline ends. The CDR3 has 12 amino acids. Per germline, CDR1 SNHLY and CDR2 FYNNEI. CDR3 in amino acids: CASRAENTEAFF. The DNA of the CDR3 is TGTGCCAGCAGGGCCGAGAACACTGAAGCTTTCTTT.

This clone was found a few times. The chain combines TRBV4-2 with TRBJ2-3; the match to TRBD1 covers 12 bases. V trimming: 1 base; J trimming: 6 bases; junction bases outside the gene matches: 5. The germline CDR1 and CDR2 sequences are LGHNA and YNFKEQ. The CDR3 totals 16 residues. The CDR3 protein is CASSQVGQGAGDTQYF. The CDR3 bases are TGTGCCAGCAGCCAAGTGGGACAGGGGGCCGGGGATACGCAGTATTTT.